The clone carrying this T cell receptor (beta chain) was counted a few times. The CDR3 totals 15 residues. CDR1 SGDLS and CDR2 YYNGEE come from the germline V gene. V was clipped by 0 bases and J by 6 bases, with 13 bases between them. The record originates from a study of beta chain features in type 1 diabetes. As every portion of the isolated RNA was reverse transcribed, the sequencing read expressed TCRB transcripts. TCRdb's copy holds only in-frame clones and misses some; the assay was immunoSEQ multiplex PCR. The repertoire holds under 450,000 clones, about 15% seen once, with roughly 0.04% in the top ten.

V gene TRBV9 combines with J gene TRBJ2-1, with D possibly TRBD1 on 6 matching bases. This sequence originates from a man aged 30 to 39 in good health. The source material was naive CD4+ T cells from blood. Here the CDR3 DNA reads TGTGCCAGCAGCGTAGATGGTATGGACAGCAATGAGCAGTTCTTC. Its protein product is CASSVDGMDSNEQFF.